The source of this T cell receptor (beta chain) is a study of shared clonotypes between healthy human individuals. Turning to the study itself: Researchers assigned three CD4 naive, three CD4 memory, two CD8 naive and one CD8 memory plate to each donor. Study-wide results and caveats: Blood was the only sampled material, and tissue repertoires likely differ.

With regard to this clone: Its specificity is unknown.

Germline CDR1 and CDR2: SQVTM and ANQGSEA. V shed 7 bases, J shed 10 bases, and the junction held 7 bases outside the gene matches. The CDR3 runs to 14 residues. Terminally differentiated effector memory CD45RA+ cells were left out of the naive CD8 fraction, which was CD45RO-negative and positively selected for CCR7. Only Caucasian adults living in Nashville, Tennessee served as donors. The data were produced by immunoSEQ multiplex PCR, yet TCRdb's version contains in-frame clones alone and is incomplete. This table has about 1,900,000 clones, about 95% appearing once. This receptor was identified in a man aged 18 to 29 in good health. The sequenced sample consisted of naive CD8+ T cells sorted from blood. The chain has TRBV29-1 and TRBJ2-1, with TRBD2 matching 16 bases. In DNA, the CDR3 is TGCAGCGGGGGGACTAGCGGGAGGGCGGGCGAGCAGTTCTTC. This translates into CSGGTSGRAGEQFF.